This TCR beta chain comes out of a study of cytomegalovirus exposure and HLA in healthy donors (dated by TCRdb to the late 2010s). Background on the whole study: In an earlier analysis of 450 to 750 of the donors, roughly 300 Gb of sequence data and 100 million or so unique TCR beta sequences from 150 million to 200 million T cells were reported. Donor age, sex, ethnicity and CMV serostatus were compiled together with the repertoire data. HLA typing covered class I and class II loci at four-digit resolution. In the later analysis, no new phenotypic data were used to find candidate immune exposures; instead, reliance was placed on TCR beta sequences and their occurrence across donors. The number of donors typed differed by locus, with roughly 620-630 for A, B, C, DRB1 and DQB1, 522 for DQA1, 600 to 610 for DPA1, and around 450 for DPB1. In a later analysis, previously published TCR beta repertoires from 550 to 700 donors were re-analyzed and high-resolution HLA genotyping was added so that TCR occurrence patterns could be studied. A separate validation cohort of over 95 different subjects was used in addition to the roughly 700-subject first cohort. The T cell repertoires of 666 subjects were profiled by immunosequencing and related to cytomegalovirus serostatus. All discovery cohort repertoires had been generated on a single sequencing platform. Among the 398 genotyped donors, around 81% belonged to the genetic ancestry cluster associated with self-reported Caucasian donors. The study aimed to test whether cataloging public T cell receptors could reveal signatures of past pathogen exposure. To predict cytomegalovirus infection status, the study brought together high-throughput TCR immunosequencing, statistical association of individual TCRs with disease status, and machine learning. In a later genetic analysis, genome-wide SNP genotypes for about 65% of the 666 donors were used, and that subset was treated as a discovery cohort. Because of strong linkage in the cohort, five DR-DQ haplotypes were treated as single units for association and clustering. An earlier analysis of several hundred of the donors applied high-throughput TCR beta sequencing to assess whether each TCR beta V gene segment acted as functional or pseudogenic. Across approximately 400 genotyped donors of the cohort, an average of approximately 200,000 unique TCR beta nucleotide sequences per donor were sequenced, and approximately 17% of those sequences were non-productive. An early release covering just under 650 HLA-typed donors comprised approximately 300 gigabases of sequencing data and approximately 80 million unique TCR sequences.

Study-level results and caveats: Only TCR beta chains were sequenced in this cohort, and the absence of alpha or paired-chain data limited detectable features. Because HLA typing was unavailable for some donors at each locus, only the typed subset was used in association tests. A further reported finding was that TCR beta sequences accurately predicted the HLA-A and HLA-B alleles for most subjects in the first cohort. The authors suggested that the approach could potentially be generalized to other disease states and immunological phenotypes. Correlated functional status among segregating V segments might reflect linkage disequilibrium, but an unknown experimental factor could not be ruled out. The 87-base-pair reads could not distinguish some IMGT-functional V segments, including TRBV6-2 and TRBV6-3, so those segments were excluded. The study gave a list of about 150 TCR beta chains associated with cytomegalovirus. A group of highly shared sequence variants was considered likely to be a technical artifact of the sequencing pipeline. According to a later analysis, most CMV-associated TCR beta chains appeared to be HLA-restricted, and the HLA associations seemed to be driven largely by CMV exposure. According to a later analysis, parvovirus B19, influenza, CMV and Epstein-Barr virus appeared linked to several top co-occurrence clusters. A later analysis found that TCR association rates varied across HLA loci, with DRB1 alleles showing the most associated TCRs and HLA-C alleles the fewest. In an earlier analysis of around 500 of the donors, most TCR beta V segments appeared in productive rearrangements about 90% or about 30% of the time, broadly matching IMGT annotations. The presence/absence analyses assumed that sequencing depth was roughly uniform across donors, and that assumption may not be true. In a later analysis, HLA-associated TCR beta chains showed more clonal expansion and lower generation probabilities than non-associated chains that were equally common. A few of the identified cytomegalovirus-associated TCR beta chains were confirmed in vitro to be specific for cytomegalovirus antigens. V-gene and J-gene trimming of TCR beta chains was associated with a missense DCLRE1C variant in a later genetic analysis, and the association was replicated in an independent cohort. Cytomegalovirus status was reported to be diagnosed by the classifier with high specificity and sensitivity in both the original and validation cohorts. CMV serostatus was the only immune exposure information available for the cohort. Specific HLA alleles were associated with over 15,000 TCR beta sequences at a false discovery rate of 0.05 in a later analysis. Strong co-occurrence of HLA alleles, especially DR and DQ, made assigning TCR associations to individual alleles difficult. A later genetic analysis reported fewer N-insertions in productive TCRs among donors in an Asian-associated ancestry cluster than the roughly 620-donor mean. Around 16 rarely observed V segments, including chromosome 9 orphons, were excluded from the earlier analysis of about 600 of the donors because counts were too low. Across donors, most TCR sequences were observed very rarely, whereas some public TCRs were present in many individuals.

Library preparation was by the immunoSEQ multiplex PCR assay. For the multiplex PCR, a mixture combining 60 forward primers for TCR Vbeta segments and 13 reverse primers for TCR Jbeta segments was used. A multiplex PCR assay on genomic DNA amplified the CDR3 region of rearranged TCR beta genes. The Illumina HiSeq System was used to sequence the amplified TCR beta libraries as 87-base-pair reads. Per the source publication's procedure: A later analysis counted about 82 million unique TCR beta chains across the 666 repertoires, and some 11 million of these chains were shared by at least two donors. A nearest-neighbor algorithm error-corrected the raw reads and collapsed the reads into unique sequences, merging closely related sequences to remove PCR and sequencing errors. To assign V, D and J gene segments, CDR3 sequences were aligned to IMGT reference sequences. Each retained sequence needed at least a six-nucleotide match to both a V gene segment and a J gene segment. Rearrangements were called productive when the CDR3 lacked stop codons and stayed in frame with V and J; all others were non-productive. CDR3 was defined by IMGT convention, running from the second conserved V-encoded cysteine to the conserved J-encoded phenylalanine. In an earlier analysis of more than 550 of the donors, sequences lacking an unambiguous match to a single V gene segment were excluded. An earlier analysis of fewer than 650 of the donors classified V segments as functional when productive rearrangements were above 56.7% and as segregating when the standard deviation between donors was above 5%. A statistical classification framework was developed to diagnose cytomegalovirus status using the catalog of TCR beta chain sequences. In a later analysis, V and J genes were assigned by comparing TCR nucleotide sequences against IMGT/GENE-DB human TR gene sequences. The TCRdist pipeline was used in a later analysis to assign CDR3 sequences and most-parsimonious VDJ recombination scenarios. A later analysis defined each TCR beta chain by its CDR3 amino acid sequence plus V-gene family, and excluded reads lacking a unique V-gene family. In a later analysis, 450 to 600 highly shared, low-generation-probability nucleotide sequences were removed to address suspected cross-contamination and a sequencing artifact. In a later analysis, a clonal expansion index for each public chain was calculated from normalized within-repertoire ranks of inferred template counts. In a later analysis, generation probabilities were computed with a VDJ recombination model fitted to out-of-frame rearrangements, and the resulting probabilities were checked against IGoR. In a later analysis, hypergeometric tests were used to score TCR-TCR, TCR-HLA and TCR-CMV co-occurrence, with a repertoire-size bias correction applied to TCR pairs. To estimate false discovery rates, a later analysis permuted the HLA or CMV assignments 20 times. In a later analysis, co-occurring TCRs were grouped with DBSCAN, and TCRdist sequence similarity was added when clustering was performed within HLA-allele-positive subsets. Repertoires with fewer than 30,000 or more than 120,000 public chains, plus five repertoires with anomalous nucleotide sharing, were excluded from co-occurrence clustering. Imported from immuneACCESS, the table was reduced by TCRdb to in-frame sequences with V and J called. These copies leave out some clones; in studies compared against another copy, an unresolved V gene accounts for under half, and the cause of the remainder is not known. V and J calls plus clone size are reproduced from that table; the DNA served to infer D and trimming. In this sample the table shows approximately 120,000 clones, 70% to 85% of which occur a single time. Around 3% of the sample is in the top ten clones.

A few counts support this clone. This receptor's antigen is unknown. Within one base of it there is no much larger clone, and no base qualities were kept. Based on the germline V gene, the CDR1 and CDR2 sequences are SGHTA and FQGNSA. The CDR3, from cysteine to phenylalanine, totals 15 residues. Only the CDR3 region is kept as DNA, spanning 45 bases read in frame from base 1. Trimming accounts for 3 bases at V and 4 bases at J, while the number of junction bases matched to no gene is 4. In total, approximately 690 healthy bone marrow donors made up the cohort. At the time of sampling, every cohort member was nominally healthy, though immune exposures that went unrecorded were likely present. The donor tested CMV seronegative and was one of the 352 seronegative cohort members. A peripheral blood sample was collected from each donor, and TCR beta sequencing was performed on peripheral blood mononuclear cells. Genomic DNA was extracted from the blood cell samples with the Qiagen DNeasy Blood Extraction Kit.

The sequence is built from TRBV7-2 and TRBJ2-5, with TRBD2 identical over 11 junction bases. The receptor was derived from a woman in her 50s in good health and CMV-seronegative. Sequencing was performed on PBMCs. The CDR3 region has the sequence CASSFAGTSGETQYF. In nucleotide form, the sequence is TGTGCCAGCAGCTTCGCAGGGACTAGCGGAGAGACCCAGTACTTC.